This T cell receptor beta chain was sequenced in a study of cytomegalovirus exposure and HLA in healthy donors. Study in general: Tens of millions of unique TCRs from HLA-typed donors made up an early data release.

On this clone: The antigen remains undetermined.

With 60 Vbeta and 13 Jbeta primers, the PCR was carried out. Assay used: immunoSEQ multiplex PCR; TCRdb lists only in-frame clones, some missing. The sample includes 95,000 to 150,000 clones, 74% of them seen just once. V shed 3 bases and J 1 base; nucleotides not matched to a gene: 2. CDR1 is SGHTA, CDR2 FQGNSA, per germline. The CDR3 has 14 residues. Notes on the study in general: CMV serostatus alone was available as immune exposure information. Certain indistinguishable V segments, among them TRBV6-2 and TRBV6-3, were excluded.

The gene calls are TRBV7-2 and TRBJ2-7; TRBD2 aligns across 8 bases. This clonotype originated in a woman in her 50s in good health and CMV-seropositive. Sample: PBMCs. The CDR3 sequence is CASSFSGASYEQYF. DNA for the CDR3: TGTGCCAGCAGCTTTAGCGGGGCTTCCTACGAGCAGTACTTC. Variable domain in full (rest from reference TRBV7-2 and TRBJ2-7): GAGVSQSPSNKVTEKGKDVELRCDPISGHTALYWYRQSLGQGLEFLIYFQGNSAPDKSGLPSDRFSAERTGGSVSTLTIQRTQQEDSAVYLCASSFSGASYEQYFGPGTRLTVT.